Below, one T cell receptor beta chain is given with its context. No antigen is known for it. A sample-barcoded 5' primer and a J-beta primer mix were used in a second PCR of roughly 7 to 12 cycles. TCRdb passed the 5' RACE reads through MiXCR, listing each CDR3 protein once. The table lists 650,000 to 1,000,000 distinct CDR3 sequences, about half of them singletons. This record comes from a study of blood T cells in healthy people across ages. Study as a whole: With template switching, about one barcoded beta molecule was captured per two T cells.

V was cut by 4 bases and J by 3 bases, with 13 bases left in between. In germline, CDR1 is SQVTM, CDR2 ANQGSEA. The CDR3 loop spans 13 amino acids. Study-wide results and caveats: Because donor CMV status was unknown, expanded clonotype changes were possibly confounded. In long-lived donors, naive CD4+ cell counts and diversity exceeded those of aged donors.

Per sample, a minimum of 6 million PBMCs were isolated. The chain combines TRBV29-1 with TRBJ2-7, with D tentatively TRBD2 (7 bases). Sequenced: blood. This clonotype was obtained from a man older than 75 in good health. CDR3 DNA: TGCAGCGTTGCGGGGGGCGGCTTCTACGAGCAGTACTTC. It specifies CSVAGGGFYEQYF.